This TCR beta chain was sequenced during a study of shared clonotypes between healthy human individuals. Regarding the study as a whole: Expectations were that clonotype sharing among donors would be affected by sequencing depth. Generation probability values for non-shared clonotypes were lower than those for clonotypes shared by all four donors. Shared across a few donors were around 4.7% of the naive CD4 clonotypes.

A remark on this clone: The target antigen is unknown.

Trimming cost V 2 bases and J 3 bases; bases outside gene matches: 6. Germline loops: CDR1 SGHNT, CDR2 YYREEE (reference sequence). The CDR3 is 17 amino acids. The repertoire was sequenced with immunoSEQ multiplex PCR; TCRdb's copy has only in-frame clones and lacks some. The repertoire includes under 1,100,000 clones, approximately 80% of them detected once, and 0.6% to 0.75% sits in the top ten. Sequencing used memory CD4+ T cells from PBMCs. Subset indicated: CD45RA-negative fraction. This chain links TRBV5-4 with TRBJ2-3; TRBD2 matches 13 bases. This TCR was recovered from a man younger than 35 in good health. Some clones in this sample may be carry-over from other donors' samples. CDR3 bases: TGTGCCAGCAGCTTAGGACTAGCGGGAGTAGTAACAGATACGCAGTATTTT. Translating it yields CASSLGLAGVVTDTQYF.